The 18 T cell receptor beta chains below were found in one sample sequenced in a study of beta chain features in type 1 diabetes. The entirety of the isolated RNA underwent reverse transcription, so expressed TCRB transcripts were sequenced. Sequenced by immunoSEQ multiplex PCR; TCRdb stores in-frame clones only, minus some. The profile covers 150,000 to 190,000 clones, with 11% appearing a single time and about 2.1% taken by the ten largest. Sequences were obtained from central memory CD4+ T cells from blood. The receptors were gathered from a man between 18 and 35 years old in good health.

This clone was detected only a few times. The DNA of the CDR3 is TGTGCCAGCAGCCAGACTAGCGGGAGCTCCTACGAGCAGTACTTC. Its translation: CASSQTSGSSYEQYF. The chain is built from TRBV21-1 and TRBJ2-7; the table's D gene call, TRBD2, was not cross checked with the DNA. TRBV21-1 is designated a pseudogene. This CDR3 has 15 amino acids.

This clone was found a few times. The V call is TRBV7-2, the J call TRBJ2-3, with 8 nucleotides matching TRBD2. The V gene end was trimmed by 2 bases and the J gene end by 3 bases; junction bases not matched to a gene: 4. This CDR3 spans 15 amino acids. CDR1 is SGHTA and CDR2 is FQGNSA in the germline V gene. The DNA for the CDR3 is TGTGCCAGCAGCTTACAGCGGGGGCCAACAGATACGCAGTATTTT. This translates into CASSLQRGPTDTQYF.

The chain recombines TRBV7-2 with TRBJ2-1; 8 nucleotides match TRBD2. The J segment lost 10 bases and the V segment lost 6 bases, leaving 2 bases of the junction unmatched. Germline V lookup: CDR1 SGHTA, CDR2 FQGNSA. This CDR3 is 11 amino acids long. CDR3 residues: CASRVAGEQFF. CDR3 DNA sequence: TGTGCCAGCAGAGTAGCGGGGGAGCAGTTCTTC.

This clone has a handful of counts. The J gene is TRBJ1-6, the V gene TRBV28; 7 nucleotides align to TRBD1. Unmatched junction bases numbered 5, after V lost 7 bases and J lost 5 bases. The germline V gene has CDR1 MDHEN and CDR2 SYDVKM. This CDR3 contains 14 residues. The DNA for the CDR3 is TGTGCCAGCAAGATGGGACAGAATAATTCACCCCTCCACTTT. It translates to CASKMGQNNSPLHF.

This clone was observed a few times. V and J are TRBV19 and TRBJ2-7; weak D call: TRBD2 (6 bases). The germline V gene has CDR1 LNHDA and CDR2 SQIVND (reference sequence). Trimming removed 2 bases at V and 5 bases at J, with 16 bases between. The CDR3 sequence is 15 residues long. The CDR3 loop is CASSITGAGSHEQYF. The DNA for the CDR3 is TGTGCCAGTAGTATAACAGGCGCCGGGAGCCACGAGCAGTACTTC.

This clone was observed a few times. The genes are TRBV6-6 and TRBJ1-5, with 7 bases matching TRBD1. The V segment lost 6 bases and the J segment 0 bases; nucleotides outside the gene matches: 2. Germline CDR1 reads MNHNY; CDR2 reads SVGAGI (reference sequence). The CDR3 runs 14 residues. The CDR3 here is CASRGQNSNQPQHF. In DNA form, the CDR3 reads TGTGCCAGCAGGGGACAGAATAGCAATCAGCCCCAGCATTTT.

The chain is built from TRBV7-2 and TRBJ2-7, with TRBD2 matching 7 bases. Germline assignment: CDR1 SGHTA and CDR2 FQGNSA. This CDR3 is built from 13 residues. The V segment lost 5 bases and the J segment 5 bases; nucleotides outside the gene matches: 6. CDR3 protein: CASSPTGGNEQYF. The CDR3 region has the DNA TGTGCCAGCAGCCCTACCGGGGGGAACGAGCAGTACTTC.

This clone turned up a few times. This chain connects TRBV7-2 to TRBJ2-3; the D is unclear. This CDR3 comprises 15 residues. V lost 0 bases and J lost 9, with 16 bases in between. CDR1 and CDR2 from the germline V gene are SGHTA and FQGNSA. CDR3: CASSLALTQKVTQYF. CDR3 DNA sequence: TGTGCCAGCAGCTTAGCGCTGACCCAGAAGGTCACGCAGTATTTT.

The J gene is TRBJ1-1, the V gene TRBV7-3; no definite D call. V dropped 6 bases and J dropped 1 base, with 9 bases sitting between them. CDR3 size: 13 residues. CDR1 and CDR2 from the germline V gene are SGHTA and FQGTGA. DNA of the CDR3: TGTGCCAGCAGAAGCCAGAAGAACACTGAAGCTTTCTTT. Its translation: CASRSQKNTEAFF.

This clone was counted a few times. The chain is built from TRBV9 and TRBJ2-7; 7 nucleotides agree with TRBD1. V shed 0 bases, J shed 0 bases, and the junction held 6 bases outside the gene matches. This CDR3 comprises 16 residues. Germline CDR1 reads SGDLS; CDR2 reads YYNGEE. CDR3 coding DNA: TGTGCCAGCAGCGTAGGCCCGCGGACAGGCTCCTACGAGCAGTACTTC. This encodes CASSVGPRTGSYEQYF.

The chain couples TRBV19 to TRBJ2-7; 9 nucleotides line up with TRBD1. The CDR3 sequence is 14 residues long. CDR1 and CDR2 (germline): LNHDA, SQIVND (reference sequence). V trimming: 5 bases; J trimming: 7 bases; junction bases outside the gene matches: 9. The CDR3 spells CASSPRTGVGEQYF. The CDR3 DNA reads as TGTGCCAGTAGTCCTCGGACAGGGGTAGGGGAGCAGTACTTC.

A remark on this clone: One end of the junction is discordant with germline, which a read error may explain. The rearrangement joins TRBV10-3 to TRBJ1-5; D gene unclear. CDR1 ENHRY and CDR2 SYGVKD come from the germline V gene. The CDR3 spans 13 residues. This CDR3 is CATSMELHQPQHF. CDR3 DNA sequence: TGTGCCACCAGTATGGAACTTCATCAGCCCCAGCATTTT.

This clone was observed many times. The rearrangement links TRBV15 to TRBJ1-2, with D unresolved. The V and J ends lost 5 bases and 1 base respectively, with 11 bases between them. The CDR3 is made up of 14 amino acids. Germline lookup yields CDR1 LNHNV and CDR2 YYDKDF (reference sequence). The CDR3 DNA reads as TGTGCCACCAGCTCCATCAGGATTAACTATGGCTACACCTTC. The encoded protein is CATSSIRINYGYTF. Supplemented by reference TRBV15 and TRBJ1-2, the full variable domain reads DAMVIQNPRYQVTQFGKPVTLSCSQTLNHNVMYWYQQKSSQAPKLLFHYYDKDFNNEADTPDNFQSRRPNTSFCFLDIRSPGLGDTAMYLCATSSIRINYGYTFGSGTRLTVV.

This chain uses TRBV11-1 with TRBJ2-5; 9 nucleotides align to TRBD2. V was clipped by 3 bases and J by 1 base; unmatched bases: 6. Germline CDR1 is SGHAT and CDR2 is FQDESV (reference sequence). This CDR3 is 16 amino acids long. CDR3 sequence: CASSFSSGTGQETQYF. The CDR3 DNA reads TGTGCCAGCAGCTTTTCTAGCGGGACCGGCCAAGAGACCCAGTACTTC.

This clone has just a few counts. J is TRBJ1-1 and V is TRBV9, with 9 bases matching TRBD1. In germline, CDR1 is SGDLS, CDR2 YYNGEE. The CDR3 extends over 15 amino acids. V lost 3 bases and J lost 5; bases outside the gene matches: 8. The CDR3 loop is CASSAQGARGTEAFF. The CDR3 DNA is TGTGCCAGCAGCGCACAGGGGGCGCGGGGAACTGAAGCTTTCTTT.

The genes are TRBV7-2 and TRBJ2-7; 11 positions agree with TRBD2. CDR3 size: 17 residues. Germline V gives CDR1 SGHTA, CDR2 FQGNSA. V shed 2 bases and J 6 bases; nucleotides not matched to a gene: 12. The CDR3 is CASSLISGGAGSLEQYF. CDR3 in DNA: TGTGCCAGCAGCTTAATTAGCGGGGGGGCCGGTTCCCTCGAGCAGTACTTC.

Of note for this clone: At one end the junction does not follow the germline gene, possibly because of a read error. The chain employs TRBV14 and TRBJ1-6; TRBD1 might be the D (6 bases). This CDR3 is built from 17 residues. CDR1 and CDR2 (germline): SGHDN, FVKESK. The CDR3 DNA is TGTGACAGCAGCCAAGATCAGGGGAGCTCCTATAATTCACCCCTCCACTTT. This gives the protein CDSSQDQGSSYNSPLHF.

The chain links TRBV29-1 to TRBJ1-5; D might be TRBD1 (6 bases). This CDR3 region has 15 residues. CDR1 is SQVTM, CDR2 ANQGSEA, per germline. The V end was cut by 6 bases, the J end by 5 bases, with 20 bases between. This CDR3 is CSVGDSTGHDQPQHF. The CDR3 nucleotides are TGCAGCGTCGGAGACTCTACAGGGCACGATCAGCCCCAGCATTTT. Supplemented by reference TRBV29-1 and TRBJ1-5, the full variable domain reads SAVISQKPSRDICQRGTSLTIQCQVDSQVTMMFWYRQQPGQSLTLIATANQGSEATYESGFVIDKFPISRPNLTFSTLTVSNMSPEDSSIYLCSVGDSTGHDQPQHFGDGTRLSIL.